Below are 2 T cell receptor beta chains sequenced from a single sample in a study of shared clonotypes between healthy human individuals. The method was immunoSEQ multiplex PCR; TCRdb's version includes in-frame clones alone and lacks a portion of them. The data show some 660,000 clones, 73% seen once. The specimen sequenced was memory CD4+ T cells sorted from blood. Described subset: CD45RA-negative fraction. The receptors derive from a woman aged 25 to 45 in good health.

The chain combines TRBV4-2 with TRBJ1-1; D is uncertain. The germline CDR1 and CDR2 sequences are LGHNA and YNFKEQ. The CDR3 runs 15 residues. The V gene lost 0 bases and the J gene lost 5 bases, with 13 bases spanning the gap. In DNA form, the CDR3 reads TGTGCCAGCAGCCAAGATGGCCGGGAACCGACTGAAGCTTTCTTT. Translated: CASSQDGREPTEAFF.

The chain uses TRBV28 and TRBJ1-2; perhaps TRBD1 as D (6 bases). The V end lost 5 bases, the J end lost 4 bases, and 17 bases lay between the germline ends. The CDR3 is 15 residues long. From germline, CDR1 is MDHEN and CDR2 SYDVKM. The chain's CDR3 is CASSRAEGVIYGYTF. DNA of the CDR3: TGTGCCAGCAGTCGGGCGGAGGGGGTAATCTATGGCTACACCTTC.